One and the same sample provided the 20 T cell receptor beta chains below, sequenced in a study of tumor-infiltrating lymphocytes in primary liver carcinoma. Germline DNA was also extracted, and blood RNA was taken from unsorted whole blood. Priming with a constant-region primer yielded TCR beta cDNA from around 0.45 ug total RNA. Three-round nested multiplex PCR performed with slightly modified ARM-PCR produced the TCR beta libraries. Researchers ran the first two PCR rounds for roughly 10 cycles each with TRBV1-TRBV30 forward primers and a C-beta reverse primer. TCRdb ran MiXCR on the multiplex PCR reads and lists one entry per CDR3 protein. The sample has about 210,000 distinct CDR3 sequences, almost 65% seen once. The sample consisted of peripheral blood. Every receptor here comes from a woman aged 55-75 years with primary liver carcinoma and hepatitis B virus infection.

A remark on this clonotype: At one boundary the junction diverges from the germline segment, which might be a read error. In nucleotides, the CDR3 is TGTGCCAACAGCCAAGATCCGATAGGGGGCTACGAGCAGTACTTC. Amino acid sequence: CANSQDPIGGYEQYF. The chain employs TRBV4-2 and TRBJ2-7; a possible D gene is TRBD1 (6 bases). This CDR3 has 15 residues. CDR1 is LGHNA and CDR2 is YNFKEQ in the germline V gene.

Note on this clonotype: At one end, the junction sequence differs from germline, possibly due to a read error. The chain couples TRBV29-1 to TRBJ2-1; D is possibly TRBD2 (5 bases). The CDR3 is 15 residues long. Germline V gene lookup returns CDR1 SQVTM and CDR2 ANQGSEA. The CDR3 bases are TGTAGCGTTAGTGGTGGCAAGAGCTCCTACAATGAGCAGTTCTTC. Residues: CSVSGGKSSYNEQFF.

The sample holds many counts of this clonotype. The chain combines TRBV11-3 with TRBJ2-2, with 14 bases aligning to TRBD2. The CDR3 length is 19 residues. Trimming cost V 4 bases and J 1 base; bases outside gene matches: 8. Germline CDR1 SGHNT, CDR2 YENEEA. CDR3 protein: CASSSGTSGRKGNTGELFF. CDR3 coding DNA: TGTGCCAGCAGCTCCGGGACTAGCGGGAGAAAGGGGAACACCGGGGAGCTGTTTTTT.

The V and J genes are TRBV28 and TRBJ1-1; possibly TRBD1 for D (5 bases). The CDR3 sequence is 16 residues long. With 7 bases removed from V and 0 bases from J, the gap between germline ends came to 18 bases. Germline assignment: CDR1 MDHEN and CDR2 SYDVKM. CDR3 sequence: CASTRPTGALNTEAFF. The CDR3, as DNA: TGTGCCAGCACCCGACCTACTGGGGCCCTGAACACTGAAGCTTTCTTT.

This clonotype was picked up many times. CDR3 sequence: CASSGTGGAEQFF. In nucleotides, the CDR3 is TGCGCCAGCAGTGGGACAGGGGGCGCTGAGCAGTTCTTC. The chain employs TRBV10-2 and TRBJ2-1; 11 nucleotides line up with TRBD1. CDR3 length: 13 amino acids. Losses at the gene ends were 4 bases for V and 9 bases for J; bases not matched to a gene: 2. Looked up from germline, CDR1 is WSHSY and CDR2 is SAAADI.

This clonotype was seen a few times. This rearrangement joins TRBV7-9 to TRBJ2-1; TRBD2 matches 11 bases. V dropped 3 bases and J dropped 3; count of bases not matched to a gene: 13. This CDR3 has 19 residues. CDR1 and CDR2 from the germline V gene are SEHNR and FQNEAQ (reference sequence). The CDR3 DNA follows: TGTGCCAGCAGCTTCCTCCCGCCTTTTACTAGCGGGGGCTACAATGAGCAGTTCTTC. Protein product: CASSFLPPFTSGGYNEQFF.

The sample holds many counts of this clonotype. The V call is TRBV4-2, the J call TRBJ2-1; tentatively, D is TRBD1 (6 bases). Per germline, CDR1 LGHNA and CDR2 YNFKEQ. V lost 0 bases and J lost 9, with 21 bases in between. The CDR3 is 17 amino acids. CDR3 residues: CASSQEGTGPLSVEQFF. As DNA, the CDR3 is TGTGCCAGCAGCCAAGAGGGAACAGGGCCTTTGTCGGTTGAGCAGTTCTTC.

Worth noting for this clonotype: A read error may be the cause here, since a much bigger clone is one base away. J is TRBJ2-1 and V is TRBV6-2 or TRBV6-3; 13 positions match TRBD2. The CDR3 sequence is 15 residues long. Germline loops: CDR1 MNHEY, CDR2 SVGEGT. Written as DNA, the CDR3 is TGTGCCATCAGTTCGCCCGGGACTAGCGGGACTTCTCAATTCTTC. Its translation is CAISSPGTSGTSQFF.

For this clonotype: At one end the junction does not follow the germline gene, possibly because of a read error. V gene TRBV12-3 or TRBV12-4 combines with J gene TRBJ1-5, with a weak D call TRBD1 (5 bases). This CDR3 contains 16 residues. The CDR3 DNA reads TGTGCCAGCAGTTTATTAGGGGTGAATATCAATCAGCGCCAGCATTTT. This encodes CASSLLGVNINQRQHF.

As to this clonotype: The junction departs from germline at one end; a sequencing error may be responsible. The rearrangement links TRBV11-2 to TRBJ1-2, with TRBD1 as a possible D gene (6 bases). This CDR3 spans 19 amino acids. The germline V gene encodes CDR1 SGHAT and CDR2 FQNNGV. The DNA of the CDR3 is TGTGCCAGCAGCCGTACCCGGGACATCGCACGGGGTAAACACTATGGTTACACCTTC. Encoded protein: CASSRTRDIARGKHYGYTF.

On this clonotype: A read error may produce the germline difference seen at one junction end. This chain uses TRBV5-6 with TRBJ2-7; no firm D call. This CDR3 is 13 amino acids long. In germline, CDR1 is SGHDT, CDR2 YYEEEE. The CDR3 loop is CASSLKVSYEEYF. The CDR3 DNA reads TGTGCCAGCAGCTTGAAAGTTTCCTACGAGGAGTACTTC.

A note on this clonotype: A read error may account for a junction end that differs from germline. V and J are TRBV11-2 and TRBJ2-5, with D possibly called TRBD1 or TRBD2 (6 bases each). The CDR3 spans 14 residues. Per the germline V gene, CDR1 is SGHAT and CDR2 is FQNNGV. The CDR3, as DNA: TGCGCCAGCAGCTCAGCGGGCAGGGGAGAGACCCAGTACTTC. This encodes CASSSAGRGETQYF.

In regard to this clonotype: Given the absence of the conserved phenylalanine or tryptophan at the CDR3 end, a read error is likely. The rearrangement joins TRBV11-2 to TRBJ2-7; 10 nucleotides match TRBD2. This CDR3 spans 15 amino acids. Germline V lookup: CDR1 SGHAT, CDR2 FQNNGV. V lost 6 bases to trimming and J lost 3 bases; unmatched junction nucleotides: 8. The CDR3 region has the DNA TGTGCCAGCAGTCCTTGGACTAGCGGAAACTACGAGCAGTACTTA. This encodes CASSPWTSGNYEQYL.

By share, this clonotype ranks as large. This chain uses TRBV11-2 with TRBJ2-7; D may match TRBD1 or TRBD2 (6 bases each). CDR3 length equals 16 residues. V was shortened by 1 base and J by 3 bases, with 16 bases between the two germline ends. The germline gives CDR1 SGHAT, CDR2 FQNNGV. This chain's CDR3 is CASSLASGAGGYEQYF. The DNA of the CDR3 is TGTGCCAGCAGCTTAGCGTCGGGGGCAGGAGGCTACGAGCAGTACTTC.

This chain uses TRBV11-2 with TRBJ1-2, with D uncertain. Trimming removed 4 bases at V and 9 bases at J, with 18 bases between. The CDR3 totals 14 residues. Germline CDR1 is SGHAT and CDR2 is FQNNGV. The CDR3 region has the DNA TGTGCCAGCAGCTCCCATAGGGATGGGTATAGCTACACCTTC. This sequence encodes CASSSHRDGYSYTF.

Many counts were recorded for this clonotype. The chain has TRBV10-3 and TRBJ2-1; a possible D gene is TRBD2 (5 bases). From germline, CDR1 is ENHRY and CDR2 SYGVKD. This CDR3 has 16 amino acids. The ends were cut back, 0 bases at V and 3 bases at J, with 12 bases in the middle. The CDR3 region is CAISESVLRDYNEQFF. In nucleotides, the CDR3 is TGTGCCATCAGTGAGTCCGTCTTGAGGGACTACAATGAGCAGTTCTTC.

With respect to this clonotype: Since the CDR3 does not end with the conserved phenylalanine or tryptophan, this likely comes from a read error. The chain joins TRBV11-2 to TRBJ1-1, with TRBD1 matching 7 bases. The germline gives CDR1 SGHAT, CDR2 FQNNGV. V gave up 5 bases and J gave up 0 bases; unmatched junction bases: 9. This CDR3 comprises 16 residues. CDR3 DNA: TGTGCCAGCAGCGACCACAGGGGCGGGATGAACACTGAAGCTTTCCTT. It yields the protein CASSDHRGGMNTEAFL.

This clonotype was seen at least ten times. This chain joins TRBV29-1 and TRBJ1-5; D is unresolved. Trimming removed 4 bases at V and 6 bases at J, with 10 bases between. The CDR3 has 12 amino acids. Germline values: CDR1 SQVTM, CDR2 ANQGSEA. Here the CDR3 DNA reads TGCAGCGTTGGGACCTCTTCTCAGCCCCAGCATTTT. Protein: CSVGTSSQPQHF.

The rearrangement links TRBV6-5 to TRBJ2-7, with 9 bases that match TRBD2. The V segment lost 0 bases and the J segment 3 bases; nucleotides outside the gene matches: 0. CDR1 is MNHEY and CDR2 is SVGAGI in the germline V gene. This CDR3 comprises 14 residues. The CDR3 DNA is TGTGCCAGCAGTTACTCGACTAGCGGCTACGAGCAGTACTTC. Translating it yields CASSYSTSGYEQYF.

A note on this clonotype: The junction departs from the called germline gene at one end, perhaps through a read error. This chain connects TRBV4-1 to TRBJ2-1; 10 positions agree with TRBD2. CDR1 is MGHRA and CDR2 is YSYEKL in the germline V gene. The CDR3 consists of 17 residues. CDR3: CASSQGGLASSNNEQFF. The CDR3 DNA reads as TGCGCCAGCAGCCAAGGGGGACTAGCGTCCTCCAACAATGAGCAGTTCTTC.